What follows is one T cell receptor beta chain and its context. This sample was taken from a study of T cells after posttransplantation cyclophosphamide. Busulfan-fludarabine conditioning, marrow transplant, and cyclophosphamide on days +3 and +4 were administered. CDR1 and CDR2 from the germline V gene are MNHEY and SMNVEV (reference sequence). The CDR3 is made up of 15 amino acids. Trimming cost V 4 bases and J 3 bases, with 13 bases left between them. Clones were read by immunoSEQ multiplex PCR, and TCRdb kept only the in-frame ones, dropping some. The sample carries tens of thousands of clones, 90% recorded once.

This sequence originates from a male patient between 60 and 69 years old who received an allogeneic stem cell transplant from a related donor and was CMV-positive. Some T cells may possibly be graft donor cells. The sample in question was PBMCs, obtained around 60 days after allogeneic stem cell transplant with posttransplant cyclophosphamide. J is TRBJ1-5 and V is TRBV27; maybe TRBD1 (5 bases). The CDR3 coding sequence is TGTGCCAGCAGTTCCGCGACAGTCTCCAATCAGCCCCAGCATTTT. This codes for CASSSATVSNQPQHF.